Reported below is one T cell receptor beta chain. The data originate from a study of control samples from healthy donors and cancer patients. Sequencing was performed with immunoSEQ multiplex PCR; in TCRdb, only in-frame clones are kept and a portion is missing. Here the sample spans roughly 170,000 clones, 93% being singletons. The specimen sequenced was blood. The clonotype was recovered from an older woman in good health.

CDR3 in amino acids: CASSNQQGSPLHF. CDR3 DNA sequence: TGTGCCAGCAGCAACCAACAGGGGTCACCCCTCCACTTT. The V call is TRBV7-2, the J call TRBJ1-6; 7 bases match TRBD1. The V gene's germline CDR1 is SGHTA and CDR2 FQGNSA. V gave up 5 bases and J gave up 10 bases; unmatched junction bases: 5. The CDR3 length is 13 residues.